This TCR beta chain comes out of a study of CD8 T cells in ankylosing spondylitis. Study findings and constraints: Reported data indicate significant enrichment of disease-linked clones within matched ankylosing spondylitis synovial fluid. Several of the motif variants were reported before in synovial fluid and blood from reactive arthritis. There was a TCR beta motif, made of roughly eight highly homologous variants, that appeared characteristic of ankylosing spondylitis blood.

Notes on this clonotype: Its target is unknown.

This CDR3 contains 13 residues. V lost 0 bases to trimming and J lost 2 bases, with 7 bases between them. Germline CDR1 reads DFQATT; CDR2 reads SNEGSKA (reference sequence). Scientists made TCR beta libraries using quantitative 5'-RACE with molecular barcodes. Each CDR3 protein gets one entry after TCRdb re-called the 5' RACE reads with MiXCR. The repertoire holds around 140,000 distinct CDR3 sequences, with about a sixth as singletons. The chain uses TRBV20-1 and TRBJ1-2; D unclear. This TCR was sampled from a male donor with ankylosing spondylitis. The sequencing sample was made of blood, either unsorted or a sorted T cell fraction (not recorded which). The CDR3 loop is CSARDRGNYGYTF. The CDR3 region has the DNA TGCAGTGCTAGAGATCGGGGAAACTATGGCTACACCTTC.